These T cell receptor beta chains were read from a single sample in a study of Ad26.COV2.S vaccination and SARS-CoV-2 variants. The method was immunoSEQ multiplex PCR; TCRdb's version includes in-frame clones alone and lacks a portion of them. The data contain 350,000 to 600,000 clones, about 89% of them singletons. Specimen: peripheral blood, collected in a trial of Ad26.COV2.S vaccine versus placebo. The receptor source for this set is a person aged 18-60 years who received the Ad26.COV2.S COVID-19 vaccine or a placebo. CDR3s include the opening cysteine and the closing phenylalanine or tryptophan. A D gene is named only where the DNA matches it firmly. The size field is filled for only some rows; it gives once, few, many or a size class.

TRBJ2-5 | . | TRBV19 | . | CASSIGMQETQYF | TGTGCCAGTAGTATAGGAATGCAAGAGACCCAGTACTTC
TRBJ2-3 | . | TRBV11-3 | . | CASSLDQGGTSGDVKQYF | TGTGCCAGCAGCTTAGATCAAGGGGGGACGTCAGGGGACGTAAAGCAGTATTTT
TRBJ2-3 | . | TRBV27 | . | CASSFAPRADTQYF | TGTGCCAGCAGTTTTGCCCCGAGGGCAGATACGCAGTATTTT
TRBJ1-1 | . | TRBV27 | . | CASSLVGLGEAFF | TGTGCCAGCAGTTTGGTAGGGCTAGGTGAAGCTTTCTTT
TRBJ2-1 | . | TRBV19 | TRBD2 | CASSTLGRARDEQFF | TGTGCCAGTAGTACCCTGGGGAGGGCCAGGGATGAGCAGTTCTTC
TRBJ1-1 | . | TRBV4-3 | TRBD1 | CASSQDRGTGTEAFF | TGCGCCAGCAGCCAAGATCGGGGGACAGGCACTGAAGCTTTCTTT
TRBJ1-1 | few | TRBV18 | . | CASSPRQQEAFF | TGTGCCAGCTCACCACGGCAACAAGAGGCTTTCTTT
TRBJ1-5 | . | TRBV7-9 | . | CASSLGGGVDQPQHF | TGTGCCAGCAGCTTAGGGGGAGGGGTTGATCAGCCCCAGCATTTT
TRBJ1-1 | . | TRBV5-1 | . | CASSIGTQYMNTEAFF | TGCGCCAGCAGCATCGGGACACAGTACATGAACACTGAAGCTTTCTTT
TRBJ2-1 | . | TRBV18 | . | CASSLGNNNEQFF | TGTGCCAGCTCACTCGGAAATAACAATGAGCAGTTCTTC
TRBJ2-7 | . | TRBV13 | . | CASSLGIYEQYF | TGTGCCAGCAGCTTGGGAATTTACGAGCAGTACTTC
TRBJ1-1 | . | TRBV6-2/TRBV6-3 | . | CASSYSPQKDTEAFF | TGTGCCAGCAGTTACTCGCCACAAAAGGACACTGAAGCTTTCTTT
TRBJ1-4 | once | TRBV9 | . | CASSPPGGNEKLFF | TGTGCCAGCAGCCCCCCCGGGGGAAATGAAAAACTGTTTTTT
TRBJ1-6 | . | TRBV30 | . | CAWTIGGGRSPLHF | TGTGCCTGGACGATTGGGGGAGGGAGGTCACCCCTCCACTTT
TRBJ1-1 | . | TRBV7-9 | . | CASSPQGLNTEAFF | TGTGCCAGCAGCCCGCAGGGATTGAACACTGAAGCTTTCTTT
TRBJ2-5 | once | TRBV6-5 | TRBD1 | CASSYSGTGSETQYF | TGTGCCAGCAGTTACTCCGGGACAGGGTCGGAGACCCAGTACTTC
TRBJ2-1 | few | TRBV10-3 | TRBD2 | CAISSGLAGGYEQFF | TGTGCCATCAGTTCCGGACTAGCGGGGGGCTACGAGCAGTTCTTC
TRBJ2-2 | . | TRBV9 | TRBD2 | CASSVVGAGGTGELFF | TGTGCCAGCAGCGTAGTTGGAGCGGGAGGCACCGGGGAGCTGTTTTTT
TRBJ1-5 | . | TRBV6-2/TRBV6-3 | TRBD1 | CASSKSGQQNQPQHF | TGTGCCAGCAGCAAATCGGGACAGCAGAATCAGCCCCAGCATTTT
TRBJ1-4 | . | TRBV10-3 | . | CAISRTDGEGEKLFF | TGTGCCATCAGCCGGACAGACGGAGAGGGTGAAAAACTGTTTTTT
TRBJ2-2 | . | TRBV5-1 | . | CASSLWTDHTGELFF | TGCGCCAGCAGCTTGTGGACAGACCACACCGGGGAGCTGTTTTTT
TRBJ2-5 | . | TRBV19 | . | CASSPGPILQETQYF | TGTGCCAGTAGTCCGGGACCGATACTCCAAGAGACCCAGTACTTC
TRBJ2-1 | . | TRBV18 | . | CASSPLSQGSPDEQFF | TGTGCCAGCTCACCACTCTCCCAGGGATCGCCCGATGAGCAGTTCTTC
TRBJ1-2 | . | TRBV7-9 | TRBD1 | CASSPQGAGYGYTF | TGTGCCAGCAGCCCACAGGGGGCTGGGTATGGCTACACCTTC
TRBJ2-3 | . | TRBV6-5 | TRBD2 | CASSYSASGFTDTQYF | TGTGCCAGCAGTTACTCGGCTAGCGGGTTCACAGATACGCAGTATTTT
TRBJ2-2 | . | TRBV18 | TRBD2 | CASSPSSAGEVGELFF | TGTGCCAGCTCACCGTCTTCGGCGGGAGAAGTCGGGGAGCTGTTTTTT
TRBJ2-7 | . | TRBV30 | . | CAWNQGGLVQYF | TGTGCCTGGAACCAGGGGGGGCTGGTGCAGTACTTC
TRBJ1-3 | . | TRBV12-3/TRBV12-4 | . | CASSRDPGNTIYF | TGTGCCAGCAGTCGCGACCCTGGAAACACCATATATTTT
TRBJ2-5 | . | TRBV28 | . | CASKDLEETQYF | TGTGCCAGCAAAGACCTGGAAGAGACCCAGTACTTC
TRBJ1-1 | few | TRBV11-1 | . | CASSLGVRTEAFF | TGTGCCAGCAGCTTAGGGGTGAGGACTGAAGCTTTCTTT
TRBJ2-3 | . | TRBV11-3 | . | CASSFGGGRSDTQYF | TGTGCCAGCAGCTTCGGAGGAGGCAGGTCGGATACGCAGTATTTT
TRBJ2-1 | . | TRBV7-9 | . | CASSPQNSGAGYSYNEQFF | TGTGCCAGCAGCCCACAGAATTCAGGAGCTGGGTACTCCTACAATGAGCAGTTCTTC
TRBJ1-2 | few | TRBV9 | TRBD1 | CASSAGTGSTNYGYTF | TGTGCCAGCAGCGCCGGGACAGGTTCTACCAACTATGGCTACACCTTC
TRBJ1-5 | . | TRBV6-5 | . | CASSQLGVRNQPQHF | TGTGCCAGCAGTCAACTCGGGGTACGAAATCAGCCCCAGCATTTT
TRBJ1-2 | . | TRBV24-1 | . | CATSEPGISYGYTF | TGTGCCACCAGTGAACCCGGGATTTCCTATGGCTACACCTTC
TRBJ2-5 | . | TRBV14 | TRBD1 | CASSQSGTGGTQYF | TGTGCCAGCAGCCAATCCGGGACAGGGGGGACCCAGTACTTC
TRBJ1-3 | once | TRBV28 | . | CASSLLGGDGNTIYF | TGTGCCAGCAGTTTATTAGGGGGTGACGGAAACACCATATATTTT
TRBJ1-2 | . | TRBV7-9 | . | CASSFESGAYGYTF | TGTGCCAGCAGCTTTGAGTCAGGGGCCTATGGCTACACCTTC
TRBJ2-5 | . | TRBV5-1 | TRBD2 | CASSLSAGGRETQYF | TGCGCCAGCAGCTTGTCCGCGGGAGGGCGAGAGACCCAGTACTTC
TRBJ1-2 | once | TRBV30 | . | CAWSVRAGPRTGYTF | TGTGCCTGGAGTGTACGGGCAGGCCCAAGGACTGGCTACACCTTC
TRBJ2-1 | . | TRBV25-1 | TRBD2 | CASSDPTSGIYNEQFF | TGTGCCAGCAGTGACCCGACTAGCGGGATCTACAATGAGCAGTTCTTC
TRBJ1-4 | . | TRBV30 | TRBD1 | CAWSVQGAGEKLFF | TGTGCCTGGAGTGTACAGGGGGCTGGTGAAAAACTGTTTTTT
TRBJ2-7 | . | TRBV7-2 | . | CASSLEQGRNYEQYF | TGTGCCAGCAGCTTAGAACAGGGGAGGAACTACGAGCAGTACTTC